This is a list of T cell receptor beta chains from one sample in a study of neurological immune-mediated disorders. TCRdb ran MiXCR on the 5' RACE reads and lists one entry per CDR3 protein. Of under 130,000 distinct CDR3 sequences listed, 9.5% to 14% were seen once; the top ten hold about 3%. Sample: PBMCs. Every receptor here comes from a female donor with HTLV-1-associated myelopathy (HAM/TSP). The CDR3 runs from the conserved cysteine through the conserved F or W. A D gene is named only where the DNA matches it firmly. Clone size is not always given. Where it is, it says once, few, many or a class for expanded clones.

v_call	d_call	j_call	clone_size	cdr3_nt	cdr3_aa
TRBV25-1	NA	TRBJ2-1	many	TGTGCCAGCAGAAAAGCTGGGGGGCCTGTGAATGAGCAGTTCTTC	CASRKAGGPVNEQFF
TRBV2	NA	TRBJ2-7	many	TGTGCCAGCAGTGAGGACTACGAGCAGTACTTC	CASSEDYEQYF
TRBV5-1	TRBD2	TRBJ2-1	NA	TGCGCCAGCAGCGTCAACGGGGGGGGGAACTCCTACAATGAGCAGTTCTTC	CASSVNGGGNSYNEQFF
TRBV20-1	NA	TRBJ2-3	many	TGCAGTGCCACCGATCGGACAGATACGCAGTATTTT	CSATDRTDTQYF
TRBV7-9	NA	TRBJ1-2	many	TGTGCCAGCAGCCGGACCGAAAACTATGGCTACACCTTC	CASSRTENYGYTF
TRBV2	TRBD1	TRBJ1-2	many	TGTGCCAGCATGGGACAGGGGGCTCGGGGCTACACCTTC	CASMGQGARGYTF
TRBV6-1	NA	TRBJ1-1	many	TGTGCCAGCATCGAGTCACGAATGAACACTGAAGCTTTCTTT	CASIESRMNTEAFF
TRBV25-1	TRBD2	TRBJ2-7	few	TGTGCCAGCAGTGAATGGGGGGGGGAGCAGTACTTC	CASSEWGGEQYF
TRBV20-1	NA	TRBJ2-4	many	TGCAGTGCTAGCCCAGATGAAGGGATTCAGTACTTC	CSASPDEGIQYF
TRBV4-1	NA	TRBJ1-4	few	TGCGCCAGCAGCCGGGAAAGAAATATAGAAAAACTGTTTTTT	CASSRERNIEKLFF
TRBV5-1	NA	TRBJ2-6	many	TGCGCCAGCAGCTTGGTTACAGCCGGGGCCAACGTCCTGACTTTC	CASSLVTAGANVLTF
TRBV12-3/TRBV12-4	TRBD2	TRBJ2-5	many	TGTGCCAGCAGCCCGGGGGGGCCCCAAGAGACCCAGTACTTC	CASSPGGPQETQYF
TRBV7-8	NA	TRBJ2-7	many	TGTGCCAGCAGCTTAGTCGTGGCAGGGACCTACGAGCAGTACTTC	CASSLVVAGTYEQYF
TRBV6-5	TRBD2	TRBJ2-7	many	TGTGCCAGCAGGCGCAGCGGGGGACCCTACGAGCAGTACTTC	CASRRSGGPYEQYF
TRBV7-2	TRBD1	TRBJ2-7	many	TGTGCCAGCAGCTTGGTGACCGGGACAGGGGGCTACGAGCAGTACTTC	CASSLVTGTGGYEQYF
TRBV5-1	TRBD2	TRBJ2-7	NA	TGCGCCAGCAGCTTGTTGCCTAGCGGGGACGAGGGGTACTTC	CASSLLPSGDEGYF
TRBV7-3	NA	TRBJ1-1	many	TGTGCCAGCAGCTCCAACAGGGCCCCCGGCACTGAAGCTTTCTTT	CASSSNRAPGTEAFF
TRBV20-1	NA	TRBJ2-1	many	TGCAGTGCTAGGGCTAGGCGGAGCTCCTACAATGAGCAGTTCTTC	CSARARRSSYNEQFF
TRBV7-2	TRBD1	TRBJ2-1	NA	TGTGCCAGCCAGCCCCGGGACAGCTCCTACAATGAGCAGTTCTTC	CASQPRDSSYNEQFF
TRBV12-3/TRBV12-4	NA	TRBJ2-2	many	TGTGCCAGCAGCATACGGTTAGGGGACGCCGGGGAGCTGTTTTTT	CASSIRLGDAGELFF
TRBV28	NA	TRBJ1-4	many	TGTGCCAGCATTGCCCGAGCAGGGTTGGAGGAAAAACTGTTTTTT	CASIARAGLEEKLFF
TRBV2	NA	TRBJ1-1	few	TGTGCCAGCCTTATTACAGGGACGAACACTGAAGCTTTCTTT	CASLITGTNTEAFF
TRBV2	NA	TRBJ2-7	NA	TGTGCCAGCAGTGAAAATGGCTACGAGCAGTACTTC	CASSENGYEQYF
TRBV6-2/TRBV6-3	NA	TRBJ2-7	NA	TGTGCCAGCAGCCGGGGCCCTGGACGGGGCTCCTACGAGCAGTACTTC	CASSRGPGRGSYEQYF
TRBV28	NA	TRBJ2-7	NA	TGTGCCAGCAGACCGACGGGAGTCTCATACGAGCAGTACTTC	CASRPTGVSYEQYF
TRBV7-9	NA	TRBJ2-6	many	TGTGCCAGCAGCTTAAGACAGGCTGGGGCCAACGTCCTGACTTTC	CASSLRQAGANVLTF
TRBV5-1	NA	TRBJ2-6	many	TGCGCCAGCAGCTTGGTGGGGGAGGGGGCCAACGTCCTGACTTTC	CASSLVGEGANVLTF
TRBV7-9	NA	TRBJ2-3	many	TGTGCCAGCACCCGGCGGGCAGATACGCAGTATTTT	CASTRRADTQYF
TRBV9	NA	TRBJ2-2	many	TGTGCCAGCAGGGGGGCCCCGAACACCGGGGAGCTGTTTTTT	CASRGAPNTGELFF
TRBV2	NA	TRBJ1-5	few	TGTGCCAGCAGCAGCCGTTTCAATCAGCCCCAGCATTTT	CASSSRFNQPQHF
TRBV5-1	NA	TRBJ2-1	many	TGCGCCAGCAGCTTGAGGGGCCAGGGCAATGAGCAGTTCTTC	CASSLRGQGNEQFF
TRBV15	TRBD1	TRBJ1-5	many	TGTGCCACCAGCAGAATTGGGACAGGGGGGGATCAGCCCCAGCATTTT	CATSRIGTGGDQPQHF
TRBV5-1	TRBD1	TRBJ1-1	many	TGCGCCAGCAGCCCCGACACAGGGGGCACTGAAGCTTTCTTT	CASSPDTGGTEAFF
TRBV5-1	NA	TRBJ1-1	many	TGCGCCAGCAGCTTGGATCCGGTGAACACTGAAGCTTTCTTT	CASSLDPVNTEAFF
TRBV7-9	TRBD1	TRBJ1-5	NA	TGTGCCAGCAGCCTGACACAGGGGGACCAGCCCCAGCATTTT	CASSLTQGDQPQHF
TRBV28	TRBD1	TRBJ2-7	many	TGTGCCAGCAGTGTTCGGGACAGGATTTTCTCCTACGAGCAGTACTTC	CASSVRDRIFSYEQYF
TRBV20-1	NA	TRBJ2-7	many	TGCAGTGCTAGAGAGGTGGGCGGCAGATCCTACGAGCAGTACTTC	CSAREVGGRSYEQYF
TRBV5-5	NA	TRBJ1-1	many	TGTGCCAGCAGCTTGGTGACAGGAGTCTCCTCTGAAGCTTTCTTT	CASSLVTGVSSEAFF
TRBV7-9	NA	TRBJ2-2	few	TGTGCCAGCCACTTAGCGGAACCCACCGGGGAGCTGTTTTTT	CASHLAEPTGELFF
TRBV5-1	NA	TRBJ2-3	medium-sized	TGCGCCAGCAGCTTGGCCTCCAAATCATCAGATACGCAGTATTTT	CASSLASKSSDTQYF
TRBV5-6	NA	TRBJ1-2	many	TGTGCCAGCACCCTAGGGGCCTATGGCTACACCTTC	CASTLGAYGYTF
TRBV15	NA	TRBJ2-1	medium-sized	TGTGCTACCAGCAGAGATATCGGCAGCCACAATGAGCAGTTCTTC	CATSRDIGSHNEQFF
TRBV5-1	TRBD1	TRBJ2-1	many	TGCGCCAGCAGCTTGGACAGGGGGTGGGATGAGCAGTTCTTC	CASSLDRGWDEQFF
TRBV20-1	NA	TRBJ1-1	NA	TGCAGTGCTACTCAAGGGGTGAACACTGAAGCTTTCTTT	CSATQGVNTEAFF
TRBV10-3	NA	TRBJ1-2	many	TGTGCCATCAGCGGGGACCGCCTCTATGGCTACACCTTC	CAISGDRLYGYTF
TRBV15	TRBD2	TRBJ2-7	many	TGTGCCACCAGCAGAGACCTAGCGGGGGCCTCTTTCCACGAGCAGTACTTC	CATSRDLAGASFHEQYF
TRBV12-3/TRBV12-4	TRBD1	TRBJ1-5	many	TGTGCCAGCAGACAGGGGCCCAATCAGCCCCAGCATTTT	CASRQGPNQPQHF
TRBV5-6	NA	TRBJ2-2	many	TGTGCCAGCAGCTTGGGGGGCCTCAAGAACACCGGGGAGCTGTTTTTT	CASSLGGLKNTGELFF
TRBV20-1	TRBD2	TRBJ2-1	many	TGCAGTGCAAAGAGCGGGGTCAACTTCTCCTACAATGAGCAGTTCTTC	CSAKSGVNFSYNEQFF
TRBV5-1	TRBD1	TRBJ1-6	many	TGCGCCAGCAGACAGGGGACTAATTCACCCCTCCACTTT	CASRQGTNSPLHF
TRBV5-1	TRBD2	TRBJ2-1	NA	TGCGCCAGCAGCGAACGGACTAGCGGGGGGCGCACCAATGAGCAGTTCTTC	CASSERTSGGRTNEQFF
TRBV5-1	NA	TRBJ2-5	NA	TGCGCCAGCGGCACACAATTAACTATCGGAGAAGAGACCCAGTACTTC	CASGTQLTIGEETQYF
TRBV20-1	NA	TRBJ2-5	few	TGCAGTGCTAGTATGGGACCAAAGGGGACCCAGTACTTC	CSASMGPKGTQYF
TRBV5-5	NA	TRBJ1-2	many	TGTGCCAGCAGCTTGGGCAGGGAAAACTATGGCTACACCTTC	CASSLGRENYGYTF